This T cell receptor (beta chain) was captured by sequencing in a study of blood T cells in healthy people across ages (dated by TCRdb to between 2014 and 2017). Study-level background: In model experiments, roughly one uniquely barcoded TCR beta cDNA molecule per two T cells was captured by template switching. To track age-related changes in TCR beta repertoire diversity, the study relied on deep sequencing normalized with unique cDNA molecular identifiers. Donors were grouped into four age groups: young (average roughly 17 years), middle-aged (roughly 37), aged (around 56) and long-lived (approximately 82). To avoid experimental bias, donors of different ages were randomly spread across the sequencing lanes. The study analyzed two additional independent replicas of 1 million unique cDNA reads from the same blood draw for two donors, one aged 18 to 29 and one aged 80 or older. The paper as a whole reports these results and caveats: Donor CMV infection status was unknown, potentially confounding age-related changes in expanded clonotypes. As age increased, observed TCR beta diversity per million T cells dropped in a roughly linear way, and a significant reduction was already evident by age 40. Observed TCR beta diversity correlated strongly with the percentage of naive T cells measured by flow cytometry. Estimates of total diversity based on one million sequenced T cells were regarded as lower bounds and as underestimates. Conclusive comparison of naive and antigen-experienced compartments was prevented by the profiling of bulk unsorted PBMCs. Compared with the aged group, more naive CD4+ T cells, fewer expanded clones and increased TCR diversity were shown by the long-lived group, suggesting age selection.

Preparation of the library involved 5' RACE. The instrument was an Illumina HiSeq 2500. A second about 7 to 12 cycle PCR used a sample-barcoded 5' primer and a J-beta primer mix. A template-switch 5' adaptor carrying 12 random nucleotides introduced a unique molecular identifier onto each TCR beta cDNA molecule. Each sample yielded at least 2.5 million CDR3-containing paired-end reads. All of the RNA was converted into first-strand cDNA using the Mint cDNA synthesis kit, with a TRBC-specific oligonucleotide serving as the primer. All cDNA was treated with uracil-DNA glycosylase and then went through a first 18-cycle PCR with the universal primers M1SS and BC2_uni_R. From the authors' description of their analysis: For normalization, 1 million high-quality reads, each with a distinct molecular identifier, were randomly selected from each sample. Reads sharing molecular identifiers were discarded rather than binned into consensus sequences. CDR3 identification, clonotype clustering and error correction used MiTCR with a Q25 quality threshold and the strictest error-elimination algorithm. A nonparametric unseen species model with Euler transformation was used to estimate lower-bound total TCR beta diversity. TCRdb reanalyzed the raw reads on its own, using fastp at Q25 for trimming and MiXCR for clone calling, and kept in-frame beta chains. Each entry is one CDR3 protein sequence, shown with its most common DNA and genes. The V and J calls reflect TCRdb's pipeline rather than the authors' work. This sample gives about 1.8 million distinct CDR3 sequences in total; roughly 49% of them show up just once. Of the sample, over 2% falls within the top ten clones.

The donors were roughly 40 Caucasian individuals from Russia, aged roughly 6 to 90 years, who were systemically healthy. Around 9.8 milliliters of peripheral blood were collected from each donor into EDTA-treated Vacutainer tubes. Ficoll-Paque density-gradient centrifugation was used to isolate PBMCs, with at least 7 million per sample. Trizol reagent was used to extract total RNA from PBMCs, with at least 5.5 micrograms per sample. The percentages of naive CD45RAhigh/CD27high T cells were determined by flow cytometry on a PBMC aliquot from every donor. There are 15 amino acids in the CDR3, from cysteine to phenylalanine inclusive. CDR3 DNA only is kept here, 45 bases in frame from base 1. CDR1 and CDR2 (SGHTA, FQGNSA) derive from the germline V gene. About this clonotype: It has no known antigen specificity. The germline gene is not matched at one end of the junction; a read error may be the cause.

Sample: blood. Rearrangement joined TRBV7-2 to TRBJ2-4; the D region possibly corresponds to TRBD1 (5 bases align). The TCR was taken from a woman aged 40 to 55 in good health. The CDR3 is CASGLTTGAKNIQYF. The sequenced DNA: TGTGCCAGCGGCTTAACCACAGGCGCCAAAAACATTCAGTACTTC.